The subject of this entry is one TCR beta chain. This CDR3 is 14 amino acids long. V was cut by 7 bases and J by 8 bases, with 20 bases left in between. Germline-derived CDR1 and CDR2 are MGHRA and YSYEKL. The entry originates in a study of radiotherapy plus CTLA-4 blockade in lung cancer. Profiling relied on immunoSEQ multiplex PCR, and the TCRdb table lists in-frame clones only, not all of them. Among 9,500 to 15,000 clones, about 86% were seen once, and the ten largest hold 25% to 30%. The sequence was collected from a human donor with non-small cell lung cancer that progressed on radiotherapy plus ipilimumab. The material was peripheral blood, obtained from a patient treated with radiotherapy plus ipilimumab. The rearrangement links TRBV4-1 to TRBJ2-5, with TRBD1 as a possible D gene (6 bases). DNA of the CDR3: TGCGCCAGCAAGCCTGGACAGTCCACCGACACCCAGTACTTC. Its protein is CASKPGQSTDTQYF.